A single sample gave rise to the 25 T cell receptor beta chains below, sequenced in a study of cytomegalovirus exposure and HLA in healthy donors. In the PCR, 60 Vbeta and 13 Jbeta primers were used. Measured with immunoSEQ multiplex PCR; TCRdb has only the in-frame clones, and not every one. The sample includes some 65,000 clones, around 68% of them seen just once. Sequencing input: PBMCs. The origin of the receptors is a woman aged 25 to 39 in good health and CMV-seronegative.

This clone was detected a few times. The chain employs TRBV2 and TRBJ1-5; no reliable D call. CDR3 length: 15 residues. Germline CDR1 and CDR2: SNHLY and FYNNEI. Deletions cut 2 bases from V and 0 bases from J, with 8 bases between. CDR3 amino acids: CASSEPQYSNQPQHF. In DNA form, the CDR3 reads TGTGCCAGCAGTGAACCCCAGTATAGCAATCAGCCCCAGCATTTT. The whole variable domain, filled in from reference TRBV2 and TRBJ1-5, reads EPEVTQTPSHQVTQMGQEVILRCVPISNHLYFYWYRQILGQKVEFLVSFYNNEISEKSEIFDDQFSVERPDGSNFTLKIRSTKLEDSAMYFCASSEPQYSNQPQHFGDGTRLSIL.

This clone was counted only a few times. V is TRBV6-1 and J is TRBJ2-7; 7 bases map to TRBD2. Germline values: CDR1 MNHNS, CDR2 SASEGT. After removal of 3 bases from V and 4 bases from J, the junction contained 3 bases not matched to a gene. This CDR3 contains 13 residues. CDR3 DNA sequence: TGTGCCAGCAGTGAGCCGGGGGGATACGAGCAGTACTTC. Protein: CASSEPGGYEQYF.

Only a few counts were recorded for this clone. In DNA form, the CDR3 reads TGTGCCAGTAGCGACAGGGGGCGGACTGAAAAACTGTTTTTT. Encoded protein: CASSDRGRTEKLFF. The V call is TRBV19, the J call TRBJ1-4; 10 bases are a match to TRBD1. The CDR3 totals 14 residues. Unmatched junction bases numbered 5, after V lost 6 bases and J lost 7 bases. In germline, CDR1 is LNHDA, CDR2 SQIVND (reference sequence).

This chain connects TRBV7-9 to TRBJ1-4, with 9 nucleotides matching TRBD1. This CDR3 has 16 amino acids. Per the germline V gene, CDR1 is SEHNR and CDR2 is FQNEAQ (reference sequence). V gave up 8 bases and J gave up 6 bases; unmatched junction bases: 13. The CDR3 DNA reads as TGTGCCAGCTCAACAACGCTCGGACAGGGGTATGAAAAACTGTTTTTT. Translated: CASSTTLGQGYEKLFF.

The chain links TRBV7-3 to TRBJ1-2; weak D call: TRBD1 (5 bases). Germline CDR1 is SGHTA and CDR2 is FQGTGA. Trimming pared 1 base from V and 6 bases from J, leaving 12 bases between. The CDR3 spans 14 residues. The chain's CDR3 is CASSLSPGIHGYTF. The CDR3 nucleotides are TGTGCCAGCAGCTTAAGTCCAGGGATCCATGGCTACACCTTC. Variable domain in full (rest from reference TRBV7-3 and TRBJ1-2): GAGVSQTPSNKVTEKGKYVELRCDPISGHTALYWYRQSLGQGPEFLIYFQGTGAADDSGLPNDRFFAVRPEGSVSTLKIQRTERGDSAVYLCASSLSPGIHGYTFGSGTRLTVV.

CDR3 bases: TGTGCCAGCTCACCAAGGGACACTGAGACCTATGGCTACACCTTC. It yields the protein CASSPRDTETYGYTF. This sequence joins TRBV18 and TRBJ1-2, with D perhaps matching TRBD1 (6 bases). The CDR3 runs 15 residues. CDR1 is KGHSH and CDR2 is LQKENI in the germline V gene. V was cut by 2 bases and J by 4 bases, with 14 bases left in between.

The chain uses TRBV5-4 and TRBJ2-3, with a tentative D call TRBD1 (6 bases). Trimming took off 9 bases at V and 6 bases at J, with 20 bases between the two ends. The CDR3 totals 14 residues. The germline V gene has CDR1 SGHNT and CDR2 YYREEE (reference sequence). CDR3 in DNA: TGTGCCATCCCCCCGGACAGCAACTCCGATACGCAGTATTTT. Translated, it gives CAIPPDSNSDTQYF.

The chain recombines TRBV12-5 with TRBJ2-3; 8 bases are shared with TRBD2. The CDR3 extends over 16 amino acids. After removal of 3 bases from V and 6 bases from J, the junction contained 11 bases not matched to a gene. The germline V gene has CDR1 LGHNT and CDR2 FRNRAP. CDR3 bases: TGTGCTAGTGGTTTCGGTCTCGGGGGGGCAGGGGATACGCAGTATTTT. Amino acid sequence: CASGFGLGGAGDTQYF.

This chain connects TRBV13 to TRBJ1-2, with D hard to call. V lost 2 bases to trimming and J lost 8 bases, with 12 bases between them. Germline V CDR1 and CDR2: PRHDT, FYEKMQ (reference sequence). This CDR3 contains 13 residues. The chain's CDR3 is CASSLLRQHGYTF. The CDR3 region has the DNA TGTGCCAGCAGCTTATTGAGGCAGCACGGCTACACCTTC.

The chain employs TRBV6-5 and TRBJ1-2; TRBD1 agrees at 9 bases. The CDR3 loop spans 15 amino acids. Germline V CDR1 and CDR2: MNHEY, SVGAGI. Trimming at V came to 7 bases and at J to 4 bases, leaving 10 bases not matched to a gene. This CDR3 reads CASTTGTGSSYGYTF. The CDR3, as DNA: TGTGCCAGCACTACAGGGACAGGGAGTTCCTATGGCTACACCTTC.

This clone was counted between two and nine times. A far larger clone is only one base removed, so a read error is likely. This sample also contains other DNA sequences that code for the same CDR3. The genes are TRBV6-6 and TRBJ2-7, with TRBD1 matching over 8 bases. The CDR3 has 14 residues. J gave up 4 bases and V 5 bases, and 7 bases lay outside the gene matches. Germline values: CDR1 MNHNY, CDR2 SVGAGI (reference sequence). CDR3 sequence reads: CASSPLGTGYEQYF. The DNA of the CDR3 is TGTGCCAGCAGTCCTCTAGGGACAGGTTACGAGCAGTACTTC.

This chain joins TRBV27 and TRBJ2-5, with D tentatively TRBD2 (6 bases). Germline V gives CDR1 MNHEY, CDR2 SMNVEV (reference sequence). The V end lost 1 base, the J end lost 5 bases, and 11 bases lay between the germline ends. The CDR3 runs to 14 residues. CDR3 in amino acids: CASSLLGGRETQYF. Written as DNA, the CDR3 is TGTGCCAGCAGTTTATTGGGGGGACGGGAGACCCAGTACTTC.

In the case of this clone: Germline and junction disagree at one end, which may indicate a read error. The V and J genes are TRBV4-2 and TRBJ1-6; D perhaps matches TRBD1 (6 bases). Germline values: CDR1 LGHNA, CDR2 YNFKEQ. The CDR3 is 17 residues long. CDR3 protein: CASSQAQGLTYNSPPHF. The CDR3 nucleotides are TGTGCCAGCAGCCAAGCCCAGGGGCTGACCTATAATTCACCCCCCCACTTT.

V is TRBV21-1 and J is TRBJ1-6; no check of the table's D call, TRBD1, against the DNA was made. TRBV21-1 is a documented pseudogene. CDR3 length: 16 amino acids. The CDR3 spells CASSKGRETGHSPLHF. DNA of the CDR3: TGTGCCAGCAGCAAAGGTCGGGAGACAGGGCATTCACCCCTCCACTTT.

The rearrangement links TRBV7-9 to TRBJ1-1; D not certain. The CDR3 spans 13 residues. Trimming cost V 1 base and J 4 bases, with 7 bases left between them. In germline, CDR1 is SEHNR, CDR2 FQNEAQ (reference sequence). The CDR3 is CASSLEDSTEAFF. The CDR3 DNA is TGTGCCAGCAGCTTAGAAGATAGCACTGAAGCTTTCTTT.

Written as DNA, the CDR3 is TGTGCCAGCAGCGACACGAACACCGGGGAGCTGTTTTTT. Protein: CASSDTNTGELFF. V usage is TRBV2 and J usage is TRBJ2-2; D gene uncertain. The germline gives CDR1 SNHLY, CDR2 FYNNEI. This CDR3 spans 13 amino acids. Trimming shortened V by 6 bases and J by 0 bases, and 5 bases separated the two germline ends.

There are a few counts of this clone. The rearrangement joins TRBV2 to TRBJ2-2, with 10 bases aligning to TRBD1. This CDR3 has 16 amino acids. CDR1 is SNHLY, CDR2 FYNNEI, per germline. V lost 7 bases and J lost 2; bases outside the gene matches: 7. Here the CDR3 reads CASITGTGVNTGELFF. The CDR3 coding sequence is TGTGCCAGCATTACCGGGACAGGGGTTAACACCGGGGAGCTGTTTTTT. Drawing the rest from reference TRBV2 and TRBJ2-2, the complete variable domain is EPEVTQTPSHQVTQMGQEVILRCVPISNHLYFYWYRQILGQKVEFLVSFYNNEISEKSEIFDDQFSVERPDGSNFTLKIRSTKLEDSAMYFCASITGTGVNTGELFFGEGSRLTVL.

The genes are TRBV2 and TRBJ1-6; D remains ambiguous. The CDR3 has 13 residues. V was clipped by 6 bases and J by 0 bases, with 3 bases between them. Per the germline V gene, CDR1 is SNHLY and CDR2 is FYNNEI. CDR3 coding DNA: TGTGCCAGCAGGAGCTCCTATAATTCACCCCTCCACTTT. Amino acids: CASRSSYNSPLHF. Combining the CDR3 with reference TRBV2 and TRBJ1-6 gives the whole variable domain EPEVTQTPSHQVTQMGQEVILRCVPISNHLYFYWYRQILGQKVEFLVSFYNNEISEKSEIFDDQFSVERPDGSNFTLKIRSTKLEDSAMYFCASRSSYNSPLHFGNGTRLTVT.

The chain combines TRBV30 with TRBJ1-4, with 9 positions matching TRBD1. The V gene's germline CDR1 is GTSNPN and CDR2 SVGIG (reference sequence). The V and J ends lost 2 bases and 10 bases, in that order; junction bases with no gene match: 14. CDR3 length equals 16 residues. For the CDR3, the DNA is TGTGCCTGGAGTTTCGGAGAGGGACAGGGTACCCTAAAACTGTTTTTT. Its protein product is CAWSFGEGQGTLKLFF.

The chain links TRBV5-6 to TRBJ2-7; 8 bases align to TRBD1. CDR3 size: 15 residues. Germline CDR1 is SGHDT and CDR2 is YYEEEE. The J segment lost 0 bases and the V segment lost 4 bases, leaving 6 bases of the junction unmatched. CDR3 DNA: TGTGCCAGCAGCCCGGACAGGGTTAGCTCCTACGAGCAGTACTTC. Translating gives CASSPDRVSSYEQYF.

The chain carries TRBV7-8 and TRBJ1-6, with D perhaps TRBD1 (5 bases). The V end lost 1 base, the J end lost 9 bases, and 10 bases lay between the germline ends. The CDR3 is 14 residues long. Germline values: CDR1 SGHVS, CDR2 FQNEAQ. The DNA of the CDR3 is TGTGCCAGCAGCTTAGGGCAGGGAAGTTCACCCCTCCACTTT. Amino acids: CASSLGQGSSPLHF.

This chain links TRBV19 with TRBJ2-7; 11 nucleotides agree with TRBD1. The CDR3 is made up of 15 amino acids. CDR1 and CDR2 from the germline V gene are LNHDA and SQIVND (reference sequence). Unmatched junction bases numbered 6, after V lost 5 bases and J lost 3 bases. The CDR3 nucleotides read TGTGCCAGTAGTTCCCGGACAGGGGGCCTCTACGAGCAGTACTTC. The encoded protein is CASSSRTGGLYEQYF.

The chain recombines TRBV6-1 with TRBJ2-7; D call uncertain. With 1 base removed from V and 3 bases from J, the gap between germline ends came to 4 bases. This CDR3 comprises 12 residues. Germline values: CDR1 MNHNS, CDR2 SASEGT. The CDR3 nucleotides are TGTGCCAGCAGTGAAGTCCGCTACGAGCAGTACTTC. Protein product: CASSEVRYEQYF.

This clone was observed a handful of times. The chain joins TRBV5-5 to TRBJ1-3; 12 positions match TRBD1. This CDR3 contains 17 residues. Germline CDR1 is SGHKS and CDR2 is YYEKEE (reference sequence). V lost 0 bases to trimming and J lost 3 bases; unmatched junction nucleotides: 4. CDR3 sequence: CASSLVGTGGGGNTIYF. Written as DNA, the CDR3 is TGTGCCAGCAGCTTGGTTGGGACAGGGGGCGGTGGAAACACCATATATTTT.

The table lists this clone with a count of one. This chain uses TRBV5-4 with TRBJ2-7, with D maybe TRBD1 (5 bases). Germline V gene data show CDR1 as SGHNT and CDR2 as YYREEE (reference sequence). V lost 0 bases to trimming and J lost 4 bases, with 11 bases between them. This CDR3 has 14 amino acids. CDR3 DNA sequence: TGTGCCAGCAGCTTGGGGATCAGACAGTACGAGCAGTACTTC. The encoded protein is CASSLGIRQYEQYF.